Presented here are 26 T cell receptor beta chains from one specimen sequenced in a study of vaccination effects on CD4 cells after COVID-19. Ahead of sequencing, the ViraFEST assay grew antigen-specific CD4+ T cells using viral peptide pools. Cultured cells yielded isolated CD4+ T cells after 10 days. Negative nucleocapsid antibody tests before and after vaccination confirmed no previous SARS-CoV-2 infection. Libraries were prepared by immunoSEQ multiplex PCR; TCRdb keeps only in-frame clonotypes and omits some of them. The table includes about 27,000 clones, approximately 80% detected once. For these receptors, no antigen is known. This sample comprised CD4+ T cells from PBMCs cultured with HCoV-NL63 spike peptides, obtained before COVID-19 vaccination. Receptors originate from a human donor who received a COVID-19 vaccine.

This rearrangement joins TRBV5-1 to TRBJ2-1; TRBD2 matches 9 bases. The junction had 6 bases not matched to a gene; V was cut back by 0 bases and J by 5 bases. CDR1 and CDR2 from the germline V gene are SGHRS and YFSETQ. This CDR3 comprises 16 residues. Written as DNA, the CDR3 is TGCGCCAGCAGCTTGGTAGGGGTAGCGGGAGACAATGAGCAGTTCTTC. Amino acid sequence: CASSLVGVAGDNEQFF.

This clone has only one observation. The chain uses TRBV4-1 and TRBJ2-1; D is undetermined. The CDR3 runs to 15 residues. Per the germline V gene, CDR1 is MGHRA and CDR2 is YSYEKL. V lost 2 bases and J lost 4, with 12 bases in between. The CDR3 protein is CASSQSVGVYNEQFF. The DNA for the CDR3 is TGCGCCAGCAGCCAAAGTGTTGGGGTTTACAATGAGCAGTTCTTC.

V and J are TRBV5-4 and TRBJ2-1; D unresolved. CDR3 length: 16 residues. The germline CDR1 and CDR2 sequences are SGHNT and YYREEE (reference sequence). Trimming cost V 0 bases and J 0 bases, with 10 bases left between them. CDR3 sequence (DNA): TGTGCCAGCAGCTTGGGGGCAGGTAGCTCCTACAATGAGCAGTTCTTC. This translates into CASSLGAGSSYNEQFF.

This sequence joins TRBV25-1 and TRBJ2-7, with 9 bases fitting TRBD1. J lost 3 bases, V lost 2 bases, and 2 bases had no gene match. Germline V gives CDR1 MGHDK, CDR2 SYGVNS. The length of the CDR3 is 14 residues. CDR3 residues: CASSEETGGYEQYF. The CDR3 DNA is TGTGCCAGCAGTGAAGAGACAGGGGGCTACGAGCAGTACTTC.

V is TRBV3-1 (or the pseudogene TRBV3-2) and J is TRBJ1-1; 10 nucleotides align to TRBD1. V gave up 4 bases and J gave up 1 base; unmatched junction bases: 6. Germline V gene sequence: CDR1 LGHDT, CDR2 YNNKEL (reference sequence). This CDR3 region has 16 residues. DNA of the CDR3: TGTGCCAGCAGCCCTACCGGGACAGGGGAGAACACTGAAGCTTTCTTT. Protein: CASSPTGTGENTEAFF.

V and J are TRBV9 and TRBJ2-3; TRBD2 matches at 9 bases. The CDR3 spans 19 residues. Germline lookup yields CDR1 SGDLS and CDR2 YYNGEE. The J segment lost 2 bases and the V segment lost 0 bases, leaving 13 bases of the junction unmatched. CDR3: CASSVASRVAGAFTDTQYF. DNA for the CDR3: TGTGCCAGCAGCGTAGCTTCCAGGGTAGCGGGGGCTTTCACAGATACGCAGTATTTT.

CDR3 nucleotides: TGTGCCAGTAGTATAACTAGAGCCTATGAGCAGTTCTTC. It specifies CASSITRAYEQFF. This chain connects TRBV19 to TRBJ2-1; possibly TRBD2 for D (5 bases). Germline V gene data show CDR1 as LNHDA and CDR2 as SQIVND (reference sequence). This CDR3 contains 13 residues. V was shortened by 2 bases and J by 8 bases, with 10 bases between the two germline ends.

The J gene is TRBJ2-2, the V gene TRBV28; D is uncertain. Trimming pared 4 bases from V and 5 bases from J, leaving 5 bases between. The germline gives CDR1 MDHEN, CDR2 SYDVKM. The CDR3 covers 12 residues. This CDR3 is CASSYQTGELFF. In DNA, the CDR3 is TGTGCCAGCAGTTATCAGACCGGGGAGCTGTTTTTT.

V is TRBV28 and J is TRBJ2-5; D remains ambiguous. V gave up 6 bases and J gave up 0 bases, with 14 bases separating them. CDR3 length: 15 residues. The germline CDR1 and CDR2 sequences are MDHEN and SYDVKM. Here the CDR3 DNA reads TGTGCCAGCAGCCCCGGGTTGACGTACCAAGAGACCCAGTACTTC. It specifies CASSPGLTYQETQYF.

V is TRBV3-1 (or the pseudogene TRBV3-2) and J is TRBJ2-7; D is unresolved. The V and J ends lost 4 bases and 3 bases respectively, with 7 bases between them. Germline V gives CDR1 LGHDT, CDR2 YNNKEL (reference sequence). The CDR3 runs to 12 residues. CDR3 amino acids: CASSLSIYEQYF. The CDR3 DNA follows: TGTGCCAGCAGCCTGAGCATCTACGAGCAGTACTTC.

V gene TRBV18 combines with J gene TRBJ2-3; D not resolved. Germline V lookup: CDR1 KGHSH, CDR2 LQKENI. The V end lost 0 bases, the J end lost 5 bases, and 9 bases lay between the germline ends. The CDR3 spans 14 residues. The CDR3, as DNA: TGTGCCAGCTCACCACCGTCGGTAGTAGATACGCAGTATTTT. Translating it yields CASSPPSVVDTQYF. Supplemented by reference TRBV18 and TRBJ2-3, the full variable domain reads NAGVMQNPRHLVRRRGQEARLRCSPMKGHSHVYWYRQLPEEGLKFMVYLQKENIIDESGMPKERFSAEFPKEGPSILRIQQVVRGDSAAYFCASSPPSVVDTQYFGPGTRLTVL.

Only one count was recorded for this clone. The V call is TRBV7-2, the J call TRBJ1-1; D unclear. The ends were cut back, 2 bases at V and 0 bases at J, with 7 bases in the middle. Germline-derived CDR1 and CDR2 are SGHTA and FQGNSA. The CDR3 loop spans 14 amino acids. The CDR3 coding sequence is TGTGCCAGCAGCTTAAGTTTCATGAACACTGAAGCTTTCTTT. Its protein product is CASSLSFMNTEAFF.

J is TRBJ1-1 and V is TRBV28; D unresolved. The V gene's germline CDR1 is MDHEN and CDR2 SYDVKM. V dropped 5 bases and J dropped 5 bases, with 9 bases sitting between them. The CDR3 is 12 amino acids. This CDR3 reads CASSLMGTEAFF. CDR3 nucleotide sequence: TGTGCCAGCAGTCTTATGGGGACTGAAGCTTTCTTT.

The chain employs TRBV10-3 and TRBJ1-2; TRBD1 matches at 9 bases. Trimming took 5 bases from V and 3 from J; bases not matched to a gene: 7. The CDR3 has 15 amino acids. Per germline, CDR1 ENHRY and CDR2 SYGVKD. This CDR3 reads CAISRTGGSDYGYTF. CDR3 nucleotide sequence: TGTGCCATCAGTCGAACAGGGGGCTCTGACTATGGCTACACCTTC.

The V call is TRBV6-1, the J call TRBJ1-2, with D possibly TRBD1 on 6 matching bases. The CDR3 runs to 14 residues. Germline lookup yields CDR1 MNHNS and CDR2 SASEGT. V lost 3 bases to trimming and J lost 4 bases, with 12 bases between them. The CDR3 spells CASSDREGGYGYTF. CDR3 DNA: TGTGCCAGCAGTGATCGGGAAGGGGGCTATGGCTACACCTTC.

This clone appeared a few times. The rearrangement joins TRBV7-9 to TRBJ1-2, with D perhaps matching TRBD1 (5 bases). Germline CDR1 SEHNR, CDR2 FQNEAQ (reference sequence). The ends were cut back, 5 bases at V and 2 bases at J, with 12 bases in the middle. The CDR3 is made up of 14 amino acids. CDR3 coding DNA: TGTGCCAGCAGCACCTGGGGGGGGAACTATGGCTACACCTTC. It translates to CASSTWGGNYGYTF.

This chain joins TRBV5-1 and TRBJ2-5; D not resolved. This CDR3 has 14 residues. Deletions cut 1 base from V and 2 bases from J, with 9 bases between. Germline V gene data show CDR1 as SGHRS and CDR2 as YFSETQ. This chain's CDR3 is CASSLKAQQETQYF. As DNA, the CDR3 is TGCGCCAGCAGCTTGAAGGCACAGCAAGAGACCCAGTACTTC.

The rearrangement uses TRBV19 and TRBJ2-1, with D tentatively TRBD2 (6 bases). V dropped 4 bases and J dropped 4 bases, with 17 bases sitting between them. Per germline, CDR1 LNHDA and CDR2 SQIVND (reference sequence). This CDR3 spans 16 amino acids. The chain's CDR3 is CASSKGRGQTYNEQFF. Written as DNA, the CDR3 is TGTGCCAGTAGTAAGGGGCGGGGCCAGACTTACAATGAGCAGTTCTTC.

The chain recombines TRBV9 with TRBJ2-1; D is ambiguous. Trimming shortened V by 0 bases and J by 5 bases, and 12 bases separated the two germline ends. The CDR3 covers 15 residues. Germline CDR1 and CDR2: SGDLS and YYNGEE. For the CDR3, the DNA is TGTGCCAGCAGCGTAGGAACCCTGGTCAACAATGAGCAGTTCTTC. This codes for CASSVGTLVNNEQFF.

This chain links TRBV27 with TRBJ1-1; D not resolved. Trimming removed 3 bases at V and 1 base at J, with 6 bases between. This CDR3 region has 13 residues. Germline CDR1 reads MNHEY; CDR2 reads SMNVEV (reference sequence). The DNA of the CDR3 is TGTGCCAGCAGTTTTAGGTGGAACACTGAAGCTTTCTTT. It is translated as CASSFRWNTEAFF.

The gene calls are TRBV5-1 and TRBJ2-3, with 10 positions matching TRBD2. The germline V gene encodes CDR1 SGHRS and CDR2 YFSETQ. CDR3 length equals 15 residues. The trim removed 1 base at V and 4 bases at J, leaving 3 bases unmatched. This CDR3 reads CASSLPSGGADTQYF. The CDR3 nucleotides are TGCGCCAGCAGCTTGCCTAGCGGGGGAGCAGATACGCAGTATTTT.

CDR3 sequence reads: CASSRKLAGTDTQYF. CDR3 nucleotides: TGTGCCAGCAGTAGGAAACTAGCGGGCACAGATACGCAGTATTTT. The chain employs TRBV27 and TRBJ2-3; 8 nucleotides line up with TRBD2. The CDR3 runs to 15 residues. CDR1 and CDR2 from the germline V gene are MNHEY and SMNVEV (reference sequence). V lost 5 bases and J lost 1; bases outside the gene matches: 5.

CDR3 in DNA: TGTGCCATCAGTGAGCCTGGACAGGGGAGGACTGAAGCTTTCTTT. Translation: CAISEPGQGRTEAFF. The V and J genes are TRBV10-3 and TRBJ1-1, with TRBD1 identical over 9 bases. CDR3 length: 15 residues. Germline trimming cut 2 bases from V and 5 bases from J; bases unmatched to any gene: 6. Germline V gene sequence: CDR1 ENHRY, CDR2 SYGVKD.

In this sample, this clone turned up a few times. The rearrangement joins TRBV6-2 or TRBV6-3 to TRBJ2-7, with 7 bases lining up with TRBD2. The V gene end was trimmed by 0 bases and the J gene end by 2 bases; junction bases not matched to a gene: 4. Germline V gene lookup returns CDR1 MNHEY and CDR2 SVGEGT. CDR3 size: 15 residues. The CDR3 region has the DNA TGTGCCAGCAGTTACTCTGCTAGCGGAACCTACGAGCAGTACTTC. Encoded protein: CASSYSASGTYEQYF.

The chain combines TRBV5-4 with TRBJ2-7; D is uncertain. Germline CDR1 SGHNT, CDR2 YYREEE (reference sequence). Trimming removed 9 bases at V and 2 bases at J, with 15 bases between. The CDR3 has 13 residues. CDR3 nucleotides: TGTGCCACCTATTCTAACCCCACCTACGAGCAGTACTTC. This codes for CATYSNPTYEQYF.

CDR3 in amino acids: CASSPQGPNYGYTF. CDR3 bases: TGTGCCAGCTCACCACAGGGTCCTAACTATGGCTACACCTTC. The rearrangement links TRBV18 to TRBJ1-2; no definite D call. Germline loops: CDR1 KGHSH, CDR2 LQKENI. CDR3 size: 14 residues. The V gene lost 1 base and the J gene lost 0 bases, with 6 bases spanning the gap.